These T cell receptor beta chains were read from a single sample in a study of Ad26.COV2.S vaccination and SARS-CoV-2 variants. Sequencing used immunoSEQ multiplex PCR; TCRdb keeps in-frame clones, though not all of them. The sample has roughly 460,000 clones, around 89% seen once; the top ten hold 1.7%. The sequenced sample was peripheral blood, obtained in a trial of Ad26.COV2.S vaccine versus placebo. Receptor source: a person between 18 and 65 years old who received the Ad26.COV2.S COVID-19 vaccine or a placebo. The CDR3 runs from the conserved cysteine through the conserved F or W. The order of the fields is J gene, V gene, clone size, D gene, CDR3 DNA, CDR3 protein. The D gene is left open where the match is weak. Clone size is given for some rows only: seen once, a few or many times, or a class if the clone is expanded.

>TRBJ2-1|TRBV24-1|.|TRBD2
TGTGCCACCAGTGACCCGGGAACTAGCGGGAGGGCACTTAATGAGCAGTTCTTC
CATSDPGTSGRALNEQFF
>TRBJ2-1|TRBV7-9|.|.
TGTGCCAGCAGGGCGGGTCCCAGCTCCTACAATGAGCAGTTCTTC
CASRAGPSSYNEQFF
>TRBJ1-2|TRBV30|.|TRBD1
TGTGCCTGGAGGAGACAGGGAGGTGATGGCTACACCTTC
CAWRRQGGDGYTF
>TRBJ1-3|TRBV9|.|TRBD1
TGTGCCAGCAGCGTAGGAGGGGGCCCTGGAAACACCATATATTTT
CASSVGGGPGNTIYF
>TRBJ2-3|TRBV30|.|.
TGTGCCTGGAGGGGCACAGATACGCAGTATTTT
CAWRGTDTQYF
>TRBJ1-5|TRBV3-1/TRBV3-2|.|.
TGTGCCAGCAGCTCTCCAGGGAGGCAGCCCCAGCATTTT
CASSSPGRQPQHF
>TRBJ2-1|TRBV6-2/TRBV6-3|.|.
TGTGCCAGCAGTGGCATGAGGACTCTTTACAATGAGCAGTTCTTC
CASSGMRTLYNEQFF
>TRBJ2-7|TRBV6-2/TRBV6-3|once|TRBD2
TGTGCCAGCAGTCTACTAGCGGGGGGGATCTACGAGCAGTACTTC
CASSLLAGGIYEQYF
>TRBJ1-5|TRBV28|few|.
TGTGCCAGCAACCCGCCCCTGGGGTTTCAGCCCCAGCATTTT
CASNPPLGFQPQHF
>TRBJ2-1|TRBV6-5|.|TRBD2
TGTGCCAGCAGTTTTACTAGCGGGTTTTACAATGAGCAGTTCTTC
CASSFTSGFYNEQFF
>TRBJ2-1|TRBV19|.|.
TGTGCCAGTAGTAAGGGACCCATCTCAAGCTCCTACAATGAGCAGTTCTTC
CASSKGPISSSYNEQFF
>TRBJ1-5|TRBV5-6|.|.
TGTGCCAGCAGCCCAGCCCCAGTGGGCAGCAATCAGCCCCAGCATTTT
CASSPAPVGSNQPQHF
>TRBJ2-7|TRBV18|.|.
TGTGCCAGCTCACCACAGGTTAATCAAGGGTCCACCTACGAGCAGTACTTC
CASSPQVNQGSTYEQYF
>TRBJ1-2|TRBV6-1|.|.
TGTGCCAGCAGTGAATTCATGCAGGAATATGGTGGCTACACCTTC
CASSEFMQEYGGYTF
>TRBJ2-7|TRBV13|.|.
TGTGCCAGCAGCTTAAGGACCCCGCACGAGCAGTACTTC
CASSLRTPHEQYF
>TRBJ1-2|TRBV27|.|TRBD1
TGTGCCAGCAGTTCTCGATCGGACAGGAGCTCTGGCTACACCTTC
CASSSRSDRSSGYTF
>TRBJ2-7|TRBV2|.|.
TGTGCCAGCCTCCGGGGTGTGAGCTCCTACGAGCAGTACTTC
CASLRGVSSYEQYF
>TRBJ1-5|TRBV6-2/TRBV6-3|few|TRBD1
TGTGCCAGCAGTCCGACAGGGCCCCGACACCATCAGCCCCAGCATTTT
CASSPTGPRHHQPQHF
>TRBJ2-7|TRBV9|.|TRBD2
TGTGCCAGCAGCGTAGGGGCTAGCGGGGCCTACGAGCAGTACTTC
CASSVGASGAYEQYF
>TRBJ2-5|TRBV6-2/TRBV6-3|.|.
TGTGCCAGCAGCCGTCAAGAGACCCAGTACTTC
CASSRQETQYF
>TRBJ1-5|TRBV6-4|.|TRBD1
TGTGCCAGCCTTCGGGGACAGGGACCCCATAGCAATCAGCCCCAGCATTTT
CASLRGQGPHSNQPQHF
>TRBJ2-6|TRBV7-2|once|.
TGTGCCAGCAGCCCACGACAGCTTTCGAGCTCTGGGGCCAACGTCCTGACTTTC
CASSPRQLSSSGANVLTF